This record concerns one T cell receptor (beta chain) sequence. The antigen is unknown. These data belong to a study of T cell responses to AZD1222 COVID-19 vaccine. The ends were cut back, 7 bases at V and 2 bases at J, with 14 bases in the middle. Germline loops: CDR1 GTSNPN, CDR2 SVGIG (reference sequence). There are 14 residues in the CDR3. Clones were read by immunoSEQ multiplex PCR, and TCRdb kept only the in-frame ones, dropping some. The table shows more than 85,000 clones, with over 75% occurring only once. Notes on the study in general: Only 6 or 7 individuals given AZD1222 were seropositive at baseline.

The chain is built from TRBV30 and TRBJ2-2; D is possibly TRBD2 (5 bases). This TCR was sampled from an adult in good health. The material sequenced was peripheral blood, taken on day 0 of AZD1222 vaccination. Here the CDR3 reads CASLWGVNTGELFF. The DNA of the CDR3 is TGTGCCTCTCTGTGGGGAGTTAACACCGGGGAGCTGTTTTTT.